One sample yielded the 23 T cell receptor beta chains listed below, sequenced in a study of shared clonotypes between healthy human individuals (TCRdb year 2020). The library was built by means of the immunoSEQ multiplex PCR assay. This immuneACCESS table, as held by TCRdb, lists in-frame sequences with V and J called but not all clones. Of the missing ones, under half trace to an unresolved V gene in checked studies; the others have no known cause. The sample yields some 2.4 million clones; 93% were counted once. Of the sample, 0.36% falls within the top ten clones. Sample: naive CD4+ T cells from PBMCs. This specimen's cell subset or site label, interpreted: CD45RA+ positively selected. Every receptor here comes from a man younger than 35 in good health. Some clones in this sample may be carry-over from other donors' samples.

Comments on this clone: The sample contains more than one DNA sequence encoding this CDR3. V gene TRBV5-4 combines with J gene TRBJ2-3; tentatively, D is TRBD2 (5 bases). Trimming stripped 3 bases from V and 0 bases from J, with 8 bases between. The CDR3 runs to 14 residues. Germline CDR1 SGHNT, CDR2 YYREEE (reference sequence). This chain's CDR3 is CASSSSSSTDTQYF. The CDR3 region has the DNA TGTGCCAGCAGCTCTAGCAGTAGCACAGATACGCAGTATTTT.

The genes are TRBV30 and TRBJ1-4; D uncertain. Germline V gene lookup returns CDR1 GTSNPN and CDR2 SVGIG (reference sequence). V was pared by 4 bases and J by 5 bases, with 17 bases between. The length of the CDR3 is 15 residues. CDR3 in amino acids: CAWTPWAGTNEKLFF. In DNA, the CDR3 is TGTGCCTGGACCCCGTGGGCAGGTACAAATGAAAAACTGTTTTTT.

On this clone itself: A much larger clone lies one base from this, so it may be a read error. The rearrangement joins TRBV7-2 to TRBJ2-5; D is unclear. The CDR3 loop spans 11 amino acids. CDR1 SGHTA and CDR2 FQGNSA come from the germline V gene. Trimming took 5 bases from V and 5 from J, leaving 6 bases between them. The CDR3 region is CASSVGETQYF. CDR3 bases: TGTGCCAGCAGCGTGGGGGAGACCCAGTACTTC.

V and J are TRBV2 and TRBJ2-7; 7 bases line up with TRBD1. The length of the CDR3 is 15 residues. Per germline, CDR1 SNHLY and CDR2 FYNNEI. V shed 1 base, J shed 3 bases, and the junction held 6 bases outside the gene matches. The CDR3 DNA reads TGTGCCAGCAGTGAAGTTCTGGGACAGCTCTACGAGCAGTACTTC. Residues: CASSEVLGQLYEQYF.

The V call is TRBV28, the J call TRBJ1-5; D possibly corresponds to TRBD1 (5 bases). This CDR3 has 12 residues. Germline V CDR1 and CDR2: MDHEN, SYDVKM. Trimming pared 10 bases from V and 1 base from J, leaving 8 bases between. As DNA, the CDR3 is TGTGCCACCCGACAGAGCAATCAGCCCCAGCATTTT. This translates into CATRQSNQPQHF.

V usage is TRBV5-1 and J usage is TRBJ2-1; D not certain. Germline assignment: CDR1 SGHRS and CDR2 YFSETQ. The germline V and J ends were trimmed by 4 bases and 3 bases, with 11 bases remaining between them. This CDR3 has 14 residues. CDR3 nucleotides: TGCGCCAGCAGCCTACAAGGAGACTACAATGAGCAGTTCTTC. It encodes CASSLQGDYNEQFF.

V usage is TRBV9 and J usage is TRBJ2-5; D is ambiguous. Germline-derived CDR1 and CDR2 are SGDLS and YYNGEE. V was shortened by 0 bases and J by 5 bases, with 14 bases between the two germline ends. The CDR3 extends over 15 amino acids. The CDR3 DNA follows: TGTGCCAGCAGCGTAGAAACAGCTTCCTGGGAGACCCAGTACTTC. It codes for CASSVETASWETQYF.

This sequence joins TRBV11-3 and TRBJ2-2, with 10 bases that match TRBD1. Germline-derived CDR1 and CDR2 are SGHNT and YENEEA. CDR3 length equals 15 residues. V lost 5 bases to trimming and J lost 5 bases; unmatched junction nucleotides: 5. CDR3 DNA sequence: TGTGCCAGCAGCACGACAGGGGGCGGAACCGGGGAGCTGTTTTTT. It is translated as CASSTTGGGTGELFF.

The V call is TRBV4-1, the J call TRBJ2-7, with a possible D match to TRBD1 (5 bases). CDR1 and CDR2 (germline): MGHRA, YSYEKL. The germline V and J ends were trimmed by 0 bases and 3 bases, with 9 bases remaining between them. This CDR3 comprises 14 residues. CDR3 residues: CASSQDDSYYEQYF. For the CDR3, the DNA is TGCGCCAGCAGCCAAGATGACAGTTACTACGAGCAGTACTTC.

V gene TRBV7-3 combines with J gene TRBJ2-2, with 11 bases matching TRBD2. Germline V gene data show CDR1 as SGHTA and CDR2 as FQGTGA. Trimming cost V 4 bases and J 6 bases; bases outside gene matches: 10. The CDR3 length is 17 residues. The CDR3 sequence is CASSSLFSGRASGELFF. In DNA, the CDR3 is TGTGCCAGCAGCTCACTCTTTAGCGGGAGGGCGTCCGGGGAGCTGTTTTTT. The entire variable domain, with the rest obtained from reference TRBV7-3 and TRBJ2-2, is as follows: GAGVSQTPSNKVTEKGKYVELRCDPISGHTALYWYRQSLGQGPEFLIYFQGTGAADDSGLPNDRFFAVRPEGSVSTLKIQRTERGDSAVYLCASSSLFSGRASGELFFGEGSRLTVL.

The chain uses TRBV5-4 and TRBJ1-4; TRBD1 is a possible D gene (6 bases). Germline V gene lookup returns CDR1 SGHNT and CDR2 YYREEE (reference sequence). The V end was cut by 0 bases, the J end by 10 bases, with 16 bases between. The CDR3 spans 15 residues. Written as DNA, the CDR3 is TGTGCCAGCAGCTTGGGACAGGCGACAGCTGGAAAACTGTTTTTT. This gives the protein CASSLGQATAGKLFF.

This clone appeared a single time. J is TRBJ2-2 and V is TRBV5-4; TRBD2 agrees at 7 bases. The CDR3 sequence is 15 residues long. Per germline, CDR1 SGHNT and CDR2 YYREEE (reference sequence). Trimming removed 2 bases from V and 1 base from J; junction bases left unmatched: 2. This CDR3 reads CASSFGGGNTGELFF. The DNA for the CDR3 is TGTGCCAGCAGCTTTGGCGGGGGGAACACCGGGGAGCTGTTTTTT. Filled out from reference TRBV5-4 and TRBJ2-2, the complete variable domain reads ETGVTQSPTHLIKTRGQQVTLRCSSQSGHNTVSWYQQALGQGPQFIFQYYREEENGRGNFPPRFSGLQFPNYSSELNVNALELDDSALYLCASSFGGGNTGELFFGEGSRLTVL.

This clone has only one observation. The chain links TRBV30 to TRBJ1-5; D is perhaps TRBD1 (5 bases). The CDR3 consists of 13 residues. V was cut by 5 bases and J by 2 bases, with 10 bases left in between. The germline gives CDR1 GTSNPN, CDR2 SVGIG (reference sequence). The CDR3 coding sequence is TGTGCCTGGGACGAAGGGGGCAATCAGCCCCAGCATTTT. Translated, it gives CAWDEGGNQPQHF.

The chain is built from TRBV7-7 and TRBJ2-1; D not resolved. The CDR3 is 13 amino acids. CDR1 and CDR2 (germline): SSHAT, FNYEAQ (reference sequence). Between the trimmed V and J ends, which lost 5 bases and 2 bases, there was a span of 7 bases. This CDR3 is CASSPSPYNEQFF. The DNA of the CDR3 is TGTGCCAGCAGCCCCTCCCCCTACAATGAGCAGTTCTTC.

A note on this clone: Other DNA sequences in this specimen translate into the identical CDR3. The rearrangement joins TRBV27 to TRBJ2-2; possibly TRBD2 for D (6 bases). CDR1 and CDR2 from the germline V gene are MNHEY and SMNVEV (reference sequence). CDR3 size: 15 residues. Between the trimmed V and J ends, which lost 2 bases and 0 bases, there was a span of 7 bases. In DNA form, the CDR3 reads TGTGCCAGCAGTTTACGGGGGTCGAACACCGGGGAGCTGTTTTTT. This sequence encodes CASSLRGSNTGELFF.

CDR3 in amino acids: CASSLGSGLAFSYEQYF. Here the CDR3 DNA reads TGTGCCAGCAGCTTGGGGTCGGGACTAGCGTTCTCCTACGAGCAGTACTTC. The V gene is TRBV5-4, the J gene TRBJ2-7; 10 bases are shared with TRBD2. This CDR3 is 17 amino acids long. The V gene end was trimmed by 0 bases and the J gene end by 0 bases; junction bases not matched to a gene: 6. The germline V gene has CDR1 SGHNT and CDR2 YYREEE (reference sequence).

DNA for the CDR3: TGTGCCAGCAGTGAAAGGGCTAGCGGGAGGGAGTACAATGAGCAGTTCTTC. Its protein product is CASSERASGREYNEQFF. The rearrangement links TRBV6-1 to TRBJ2-1; 12 nucleotides align to TRBD2. Per the germline V gene, CDR1 is MNHNS and CDR2 is SASEGT. The CDR3 consists of 17 residues. V shed 2 bases and J 4 bases; nucleotides not matched to a gene: 6.

This clone came up once. The CDR3 DNA follows: TGTGCCAGCAGTTCAAACAGGGGGAACATTCAGTACTTC. This sequence encodes CASSSNRGNIQYF. The rearrangement links TRBV6-5 to TRBJ2-4, with 8 positions matching TRBD1. The CDR3 runs 13 residues. From germline, CDR1 is MNHEY and CDR2 SVGAGI. V was clipped by 4 bases and J by 7 bases; unmatched bases: 3.

The chain combines TRBV5-1 with TRBJ2-3; tentatively, D is TRBD1 (6 bases). The CDR3 has 14 residues. Deletions cut 2 bases from V and 5 bases from J, with 12 bases between. CDR1 SGHRS and CDR2 YFSETQ come from the germline V gene. The CDR3 nucleotides read TGCGCCAGCAGCTTCGGACAGTTAGGAGATACGCAGTATTTT. This sequence encodes CASSFGQLGDTQYF. Supplemented by reference TRBV5-1 and TRBJ2-3, the full variable domain reads KAGVTQTPRYLIKTRGQQVTLSCSPISGHRSVSWYQQTPGQGLQFLFEYFSETQRNKGNFPGRFSGRQFSNSRSEMNVSTLELGDSALYLCASSFGQLGDTQYFGPGTRLTVL.

The chain links TRBV6-5 to TRBJ1-5; 9 nucleotides match TRBD1. Trimming removed 8 bases from V and 3 bases from J; junction bases left unmatched: 2. The CDR3 sequence is 13 residues long. CDR1 MNHEY and CDR2 SVGAGI come from the germline V gene. The CDR3, as DNA: TGTGCCAGCCTACAGGGGGCCAATCAGCCCCAGCATTTT. Protein sequence: CASLQGANQPQHF.

The table lists this clone with a count of one. The DNA for the CDR3 is TGTGCCAGCAGCACACACAATGAGCAGTTCTTC. Translated, it gives CASSTHNEQFF. The chain uses TRBV11-2 and TRBJ2-1; D unclear. CDR3 size: 11 residues. Trimming removed 5 bases from V and 5 bases from J, with 4 bases in between. Germline V CDR1 and CDR2: SGHAT, FQNNGV.

V usage is TRBV7-9 and J usage is TRBJ2-1; 10 bases align to TRBD2. Losses at the gene ends were 0 bases for V and 9 bases for J; bases not matched to a gene: 14. Germline lookup yields CDR1 SEHNR and CDR2 FQNEAQ (reference sequence). The CDR3 consists of 18 residues. The chain's CDR3 is CASSLALMAASGRGEQFF. The CDR3 nucleotides are TGTGCCAGCAGCTTAGCGCTAATGGCGGCTAGCGGGAGAGGTGAGCAGTTCTTC.

The chain employs TRBV7-7 and TRBJ2-1; 10 nucleotides agree with TRBD2. Germline V gene lookup returns CDR1 SSHAT and CDR2 FNYEAQ (reference sequence). Unmatched junction bases numbered 3, after V lost 4 bases and J lost 0 bases. The CDR3 is 16 residues long. CDR3 nucleotides: TGTGCCAGCAGCTCAACTAGCGGGGCCTCCTACAATGAGCAGTTCTTC. This translates into CASSSTSGASYNEQFF.